The 8 T cell receptor beta chains listed next were all sequenced from one sample in a study of OX40 agonist ivuxolimab in advanced cancers. Some clones are missing from TCRdb's copy, which holds only in-frame ones; the method was immunoSEQ multiplex PCR. The sample includes over 45,000 clones, about 88% of them seen just once. The material was CD4+ or CD8+ T cells sorted from blood, obtained in a trial of the OX40 agonist ivuxolimab. Receptors originate from an adult with an advanced solid tumor such as melanoma, head and neck, liver or kidney cancer.

The chain joins TRBV25-1 to TRBJ2-7, with D possibly being TRBD1 or TRBD2 (5 bases each). CDR3 length equals 15 residues. Per the germline V gene, CDR1 is MGHDK and CDR2 is SYGVNS. V shed 6 bases and J shed 3 bases, with 18 bases lying between them. The chain's CDR3 is CASRPSGLSGYEQYF. CDR3 bases: TGTGCCAGCAGGCCATCGGGGCTCTCGGGCTACGAGCAGTACTTC.

CDR3 nucleotides: TGTGCCAGCAGCGCAGGGACAGTAACTCAGCCCCAGCATTTT. It is translated as CASSAGTVTQPQHF. The chain is built from TRBV28 and TRBJ1-5, with 7 bases lining up with TRBD1. The CDR3 totals 14 residues. With V trimmed by 6 bases and J by 6 bases, 8 bases remained unmatched. Germline V lookup: CDR1 MDHEN, CDR2 SYDVKM.

The V gene is TRBV2, the J gene TRBJ1-3, with TRBD1 identical over 11 bases. The CDR3 extends over 15 amino acids. The germline V gene has CDR1 SNHLY and CDR2 FYNNEI. After removal of 6 bases from V and 3 bases from J, the junction contained 4 bases not matched to a gene. CDR3 nucleotide sequence: TGTGCCAGCAGCGGACAGGGGGCCTATGGAAACACCATATATTTT. Protein product: CASSGQGAYGNTIYF.

This sequence joins TRBV9 and TRBJ2-2, with 9 bases aligning to TRBD1. V shed 0 bases, J shed 7 bases, and the junction held 10 bases outside the gene matches. Germline V gives CDR1 SGDLS, CDR2 YYNGEE. The CDR3 is 17 amino acids. In DNA form, the CDR3 reads TGTGCCAGCAGCGTAGAAACCCCCGGGACAGGGAACGGGGAGCTGTTTTTT. Residues: CASSVETPGTGNGELFF.

V and J are TRBV5-1 and TRBJ2-3, with D hard to call. The CDR3 runs to 15 residues. CDR1 and CDR2 (germline): SGHRS, YFSETQ. V lost 0 bases to trimming and J lost 2 bases, with 10 bases between them. The CDR3 sequence is CASSLGVDLTDTQYF. CDR3 coding DNA: TGCGCCAGCAGCTTGGGAGTAGATCTCACAGATACGCAGTATTTT.

There are a few counts of this clone. The chain joins TRBV19 to TRBJ1-5, with D tentatively TRBD1 (5 bases). Germline V gene data show CDR1 as LNHDA and CDR2 as SQIVND (reference sequence). Trimming removed 4 bases from V and 8 bases from J, with 12 bases in between. This CDR3 has 13 amino acids. CDR3 amino acids: CASSNGDRKPQHF. For the CDR3, the DNA is TGTGCCAGTAGTAATGGGGACCGTAAGCCCCAGCATTTT.

CDR3 amino acids: CASGGAGGYTF. In DNA form, the CDR3 reads TGTGCCAGCGGAGGGGCAGGTGGCTACACCTTC. The gene calls are TRBV6-5 and TRBJ1-2; tentative D call: TRBD1 (5 bases). The V gene lost 8 bases and the J gene lost 7 bases, with 11 bases spanning the gap. CDR3 size: 11 residues. CDR1 and CDR2 from the germline V gene are MNHEY and SVGAGI.

The chain carries TRBV7-6 and TRBJ1-1, with TRBD1 identical over 7 bases. Germline loops: CDR1 SGHVS, CDR2 FNYEAQ. V gave up 1 base and J gave up 0 bases; unmatched junction bases: 2. The CDR3 runs to 15 residues. CDR3 region: CASSLEGAVNTEAFF. The CDR3 coding sequence is TGTGCCAGCAGCTTAGAGGGGGCAGTGAACACTGAAGCTTTCTTT.